This entry features one T cell receptor beta chain sequence. Its antigen is as yet unknown. These data are taken from a study of siplizumab effects on memory and regulatory T cells. Findings and limits, study-wide: Alloreactive sequences tracing back to unstimulated CD4+ memory cells fell significantly with siplizumab. Major contributors to the alloresponse seemed to be naive T cells, which also appeared more diverse than memory cells. Confirmatory evidence of suppressive function in proliferating siplizumab-culture Tregs was not obtained.

Data came from immunoSEQ multiplex PCR; TCRdb stores just in-frame clones and leaves some out. The sample lists about 120,000 clones, roughly 94% seen once, with 1.5% to 2% in the top ten. The germline V gene has CDR1 LNHDA and CDR2 SQIVND (reference sequence). V was shortened by 6 bases and J by 12 bases, with 17 bases between the two germline ends. The CDR3 runs to 12 residues. Input material: non-Treg CD4+ T cells sorted from blood. V is TRBV19 and J is TRBJ1-1; a possible D gene is TRBD1 (6 bases). This TCR came from a human donor in good health. Here the CDR3 reads CASRTKQGKTFF. The CDR3 DNA reads TGTGCCAGTAGGACTAAACAGGGAAAGACTTTCTTT.